The present TCR beta chain was sequenced within a study of response to subunit inactivated influenza vaccine. Whole-study results and caveats: A suggestion made by the authors is that each seasonal influenza vaccination recruits few new T cells.

About this clonotype itself: Its antigen is as yet unknown.

MiXCR, run by TCRdb on the RT-PCR reads, gives a single entry per CDR3 protein. Of some 640,000 distinct CDR3 sequences in the sample, around 13% were seen once. The V gene lost 5 bases and the J gene lost 4 bases, with 14 bases spanning the gap. The CDR3 extends over 15 amino acids. Germline V gene lookup returns CDR1 SGHTA and CDR2 FQGNSA. This clonotype originated in a middle-aged man who received an inactivated influenza vaccine. The material was PBMCs from blood, obtained 14 days before vaccination. This chain connects TRBV7-2 to TRBJ2-2; the D is unclear. The CDR3 DNA follows: TGTGCCAGCAGCCTGAACACCCCGGGCACCGGGGAGCTGTTTTTT. The encoded protein is CASSLNTPGTGELFF.